One sample yielded the 8 T cell receptor beta chains listed below, sequenced in a study of T cells in Graves' hyperthyroidism and ophthalmopathy. TCR beta CDR3 regions were amplified from RNA transcripts. Primed by the HTBI set, a first-round RT-PCR was run on the TCR CDR3. TCRdb analysed the multiplex PCR reads with MiXCR anew, one entry per CDR3 protein. The repertoire holds 750,000 to 950,000 distinct CDR3 sequences, over 35% seen once, with 7% to 10% in the top ten. The sample was blood. These receptors all come from a man aged 18 to 29 with Graves' hyperthyroidism.

V and J are TRBV7-9 and TRBJ2-5, with 8 positions matching TRBD2. The CDR3 has 14 residues. The germline gives CDR1 SEHNR, CDR2 FQNEAQ (reference sequence). After removal of 3 bases from V and 4 bases from J, the junction contained 4 bases not matched to a gene. In DNA, the CDR3 is TGTGCCAGCAGCTTGAGCGGGAGCGCAGAGACCCAGTACTTC. Translation gives CASSLSGSAETQYF.

This clonotype appeared once. The rearrangement links TRBV10-3 to TRBJ1-1; maybe TRBD1 (5 bases). The V gene's germline CDR1 is ENHRY and CDR2 SYGVKD. With 10 bases removed from V and 4 bases from J, the gap between germline ends came to 22 bases. This CDR3 contains 15 residues. For the CDR3, the DNA is TGTGCCAGCAGCCGGGACGGGTGGGGGGTCACTGAAGCTTTCTTT. Translated: CASSRDGWGVTEAFF.

This clonotype was seen more than once but under ten times. The chain employs TRBV7-3 and TRBJ2-7; D is uncertain. The CDR3 spans 15 residues. Deletions cut 6 bases from V and 0 bases from J, with 15 bases between. Germline V gene data show CDR1 as SGHTA and CDR2 as FQGTGA. CDR3 sequence (DNA): TGTGCCAGCAGGTTCTGCCCACCCAACTCCTACGAGCAGTACTTC. Protein product: CASRFCPPNSYEQYF.

V gene TRBV20-1 combines with J gene TRBJ1-4; D remains unclear. Germline CDR1 and CDR2: DFQATT and SNEGSKA (reference sequence). The CDR3 length is 13 residues. V was cut by 3 bases and J by 8 bases, with 13 bases left in between. The CDR3 region is CSASTSRSEKLFF. The CDR3 DNA sequence: TGCAGTGCTAGTACGTCCCGGAGCGAAAAACTGTTTTTT.

This clonotype was recorded at least ten times. The rearrangement links TRBV19 to TRBJ2-2; the D is unclear. Germline values: CDR1 LNHDA, CDR2 SQIVND (reference sequence). The CDR3 loop spans 14 amino acids. V was cut by 2 bases and J by 1 base, with 5 bases left in between. The CDR3 here is CASSILENTGELFF. CDR3 in DNA: TGTGCCAGTAGTATACTTGAGAACACCGGGGAGCTGTTTTTT. The whole variable domain, filled in from reference TRBV19 and TRBJ2-2, reads DGGITQSPKYLFRKEGQNVTLSCEQNLNHDAMYWYRQDPGQGLRLIYYSQIVNDFQKGDIAEGYSVSREKKESFPLTVTSAQKNPTAFYLCASSILENTGELFFGEGSRLTVL.

The chain joins TRBV12-3 or TRBV12-4 to TRBJ2-7; weak D call: TRBD1 (6 bases). The CDR3 runs to 14 residues. Trimming removed 5 bases from V and 3 bases from J, with 14 bases in between. CDR3 coding DNA: TGTGCCAGCAGTAAACAGGGTAGGATCTACGAGCAGTACTTC. Translation gives CASSKQGRIYEQYF.

This clonotype was observed many times. The chain joins TRBV20-1 to TRBJ1-6; 10 bases line up with TRBD1. J was trimmed by 5 bases and V by 5 bases; bases with no gene match: 0. Germline CDR1 and CDR2: DFQATT and SNEGSKA (reference sequence). The CDR3 contains 13 residues. As DNA, the CDR3 is TGCAGTGCTGACAGGGGGCATAATTCACCCCTCCACTTT. Translating gives CSADRGHNSPLHF.

The rearrangement links TRBV12-3 or TRBV12-4 to TRBJ2-2, with 7 positions matching TRBD1. This CDR3 is 14 amino acids long. V lost 4 bases, J lost 6 bases, and 5 bases stayed unmatched. The CDR3 reads CASSYNRGPGELFF. Here the CDR3 DNA reads TGTGCCAGCAGTTATAACAGGGGTCCCGGGGAGCTGTTTTTT.